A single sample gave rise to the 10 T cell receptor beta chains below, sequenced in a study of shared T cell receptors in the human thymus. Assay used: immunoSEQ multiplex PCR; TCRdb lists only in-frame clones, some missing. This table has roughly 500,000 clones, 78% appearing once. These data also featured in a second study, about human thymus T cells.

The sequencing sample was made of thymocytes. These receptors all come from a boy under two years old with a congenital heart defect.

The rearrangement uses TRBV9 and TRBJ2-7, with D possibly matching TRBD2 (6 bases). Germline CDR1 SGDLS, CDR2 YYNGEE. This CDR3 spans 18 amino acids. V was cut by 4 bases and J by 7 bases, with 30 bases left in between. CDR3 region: CASSPSGGGYLFPFEQYF. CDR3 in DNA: TGTGCCAGCAGCCCAAGTGGAGGAGGGTACCTTTTCCCCTTTGAGCAGTACTTC.

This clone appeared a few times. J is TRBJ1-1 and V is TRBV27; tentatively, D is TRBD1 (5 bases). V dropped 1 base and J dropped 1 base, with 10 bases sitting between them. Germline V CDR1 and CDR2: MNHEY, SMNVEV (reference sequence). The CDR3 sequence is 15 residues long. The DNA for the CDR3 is TGTGCCAGCAGTTTATGGGTCAGGGAGAACACTGAAGCTTTCTTT. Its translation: CASSLWVRENTEAFF.

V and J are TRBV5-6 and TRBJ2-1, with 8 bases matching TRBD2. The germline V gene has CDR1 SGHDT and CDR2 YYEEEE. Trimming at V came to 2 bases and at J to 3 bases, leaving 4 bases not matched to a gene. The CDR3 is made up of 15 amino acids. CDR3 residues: CASSLELADYNEQFF. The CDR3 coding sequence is TGTGCCAGCAGCTTAGAACTAGCGGACTACAATGAGCAGTTCTTC.

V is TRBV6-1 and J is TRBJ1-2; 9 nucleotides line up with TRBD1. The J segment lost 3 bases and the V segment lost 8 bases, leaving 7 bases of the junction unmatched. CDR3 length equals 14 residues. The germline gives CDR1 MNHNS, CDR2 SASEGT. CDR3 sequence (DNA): TGTGCCAGCCAGACAGGGGGGAATCACTATGGCTACACCTTC. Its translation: CASQTGGNHYGYTF.

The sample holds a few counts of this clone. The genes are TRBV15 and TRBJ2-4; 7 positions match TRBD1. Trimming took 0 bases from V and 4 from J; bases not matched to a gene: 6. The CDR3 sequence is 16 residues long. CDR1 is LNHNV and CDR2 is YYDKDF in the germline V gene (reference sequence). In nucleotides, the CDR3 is TGTGCCACCAGCAGAGATACGGGGACAGAGAAAAACATTCAGTACTTC. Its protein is CATSRDTGTEKNIQYF. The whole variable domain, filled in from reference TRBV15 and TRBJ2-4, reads DAMVIQNPRYQVTQFGKPVTLSCSQTLNHNVMYWYQQKSSQAPKLLFHYYDKDFNNEADTPDNFQSRRPNTSFCFLDIRSPGLGDTAMYLCATSRDTGTEKNIQYFGAGTRLSVL.

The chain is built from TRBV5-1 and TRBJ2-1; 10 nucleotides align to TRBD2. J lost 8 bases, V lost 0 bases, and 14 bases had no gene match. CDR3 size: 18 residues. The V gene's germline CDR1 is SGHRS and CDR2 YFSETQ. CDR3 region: CASSLAKNASGRVDEQFF. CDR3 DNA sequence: TGCGCCAGCAGCTTGGCCAAGAACGCGAGCGGGAGGGTCGATGAGCAGTTCTTC. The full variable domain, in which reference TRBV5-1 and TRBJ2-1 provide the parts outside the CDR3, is KAGVTQTPRYLIKTRGQQVTLSCSPISGHRSVSWYQQTPGQGLQFLFEYFSETQRNKGNFPGRFSGRQFSNSRSEMNVSTLELGDSALYLCASSLAKNASGRVDEQFFGPGTRLTVL.

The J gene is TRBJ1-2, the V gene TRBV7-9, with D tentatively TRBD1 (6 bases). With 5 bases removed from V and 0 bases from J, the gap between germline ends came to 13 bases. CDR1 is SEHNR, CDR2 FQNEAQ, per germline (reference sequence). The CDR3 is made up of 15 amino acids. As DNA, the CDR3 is TGTGCCAGCAGCCAGAGGGACACTCCTAACTATGGCTACACCTTC. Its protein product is CASSQRDTPNYGYTF.

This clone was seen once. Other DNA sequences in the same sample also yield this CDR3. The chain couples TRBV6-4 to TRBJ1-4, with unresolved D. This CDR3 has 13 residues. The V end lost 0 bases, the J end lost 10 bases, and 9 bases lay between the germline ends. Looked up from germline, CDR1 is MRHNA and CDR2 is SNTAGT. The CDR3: CASSDSGGGKLFF. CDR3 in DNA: TGTGCCAGCAGTGACTCGGGAGGCGGAAAACTGTTTTTT.

CDR3 loop: CASSPRLAVNTGELFF. In nucleotides, the CDR3 is TGCGCCAGCAGCCCTCGACTAGCGGTGAACACCGGGGAGCTGTTTTTT. The chain is built from TRBV5-1 and TRBJ2-2; 9 positions match TRBD2. CDR1 is SGHRS and CDR2 is YFSETQ in the germline V gene. The CDR3 has 16 residues. The junction had 5 bases not matched to a gene; V was cut back by 4 bases and J by 1 base.

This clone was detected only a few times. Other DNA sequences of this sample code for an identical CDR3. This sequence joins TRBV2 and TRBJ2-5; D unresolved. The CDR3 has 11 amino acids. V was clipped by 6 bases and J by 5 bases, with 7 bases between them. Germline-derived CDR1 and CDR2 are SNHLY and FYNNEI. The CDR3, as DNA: TGTGCCAGCAGACCTAGGGAGACCCAGTACTTC. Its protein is CASRPRETQYF.